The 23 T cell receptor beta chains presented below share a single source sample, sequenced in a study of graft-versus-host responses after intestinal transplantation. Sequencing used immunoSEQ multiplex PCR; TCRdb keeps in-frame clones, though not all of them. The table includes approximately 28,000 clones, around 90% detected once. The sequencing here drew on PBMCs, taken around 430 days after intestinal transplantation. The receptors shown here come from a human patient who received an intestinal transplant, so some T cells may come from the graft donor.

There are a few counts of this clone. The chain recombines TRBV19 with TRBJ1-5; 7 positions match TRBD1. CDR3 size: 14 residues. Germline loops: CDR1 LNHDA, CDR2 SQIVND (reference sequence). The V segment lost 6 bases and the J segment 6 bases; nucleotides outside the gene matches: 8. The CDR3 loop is CASSTGTVGQPQHF. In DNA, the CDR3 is TGTGCCAGTAGCACCGGGACAGTGGGTCAGCCCCAGCATTTT.

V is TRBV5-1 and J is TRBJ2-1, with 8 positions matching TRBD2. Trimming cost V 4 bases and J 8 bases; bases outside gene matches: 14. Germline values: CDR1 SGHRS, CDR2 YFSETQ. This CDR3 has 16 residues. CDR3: CASSTPGGGFSYEQFF. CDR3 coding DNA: TGCGCCAGCAGCACCCCCGGGGGGGGTTTTAGTTATGAGCAGTTCTTC.

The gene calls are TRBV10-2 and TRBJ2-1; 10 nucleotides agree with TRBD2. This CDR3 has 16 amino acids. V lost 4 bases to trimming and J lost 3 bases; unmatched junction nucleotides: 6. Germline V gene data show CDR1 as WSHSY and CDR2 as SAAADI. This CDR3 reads CASSAPGLANYNEQFF. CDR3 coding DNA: TGCGCCAGCAGTGCCCCGGGACTAGCGAACTACAATGAGCAGTTCTTC.

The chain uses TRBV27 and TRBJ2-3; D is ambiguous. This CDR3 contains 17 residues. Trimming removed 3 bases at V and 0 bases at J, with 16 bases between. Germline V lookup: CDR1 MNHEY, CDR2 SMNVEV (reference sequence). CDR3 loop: CASSFKASRASTDTQYF. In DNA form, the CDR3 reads TGTGCCAGCAGTTTTAAAGCGAGTCGTGCCAGCACAGATACGCAGTATTTT.

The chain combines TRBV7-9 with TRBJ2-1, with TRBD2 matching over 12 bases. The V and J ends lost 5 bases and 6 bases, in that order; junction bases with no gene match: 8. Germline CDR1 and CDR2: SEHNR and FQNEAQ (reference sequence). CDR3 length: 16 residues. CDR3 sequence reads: CASSLGLTSGSNEQFF. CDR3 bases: TGTGCCAGCAGCCTAGGCCTGACTAGCGGGAGCAATGAGCAGTTCTTC.

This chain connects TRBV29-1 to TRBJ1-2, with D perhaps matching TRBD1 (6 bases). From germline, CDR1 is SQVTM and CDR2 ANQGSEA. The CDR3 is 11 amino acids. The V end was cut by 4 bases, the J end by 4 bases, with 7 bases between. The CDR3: CSVVDSYGYTF. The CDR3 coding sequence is TGCAGCGTTGTGGACAGCTATGGCTACACCTTC.

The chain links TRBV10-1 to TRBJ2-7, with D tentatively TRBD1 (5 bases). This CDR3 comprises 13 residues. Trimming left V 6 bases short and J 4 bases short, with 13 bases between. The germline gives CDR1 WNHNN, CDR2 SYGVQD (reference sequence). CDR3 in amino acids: CASSSGRTYEQYF. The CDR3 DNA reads TGCGCCAGCAGCAGTGGTCGGACATACGAGCAGTACTTC.

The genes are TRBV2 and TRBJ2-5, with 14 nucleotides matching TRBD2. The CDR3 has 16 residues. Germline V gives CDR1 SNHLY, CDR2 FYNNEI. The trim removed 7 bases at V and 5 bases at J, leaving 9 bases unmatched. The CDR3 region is CASKTGTSGRGETQYF. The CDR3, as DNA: TGTGCCAGCAAGACCGGGACTAGCGGGAGAGGGGAGACCCAGTACTTC.

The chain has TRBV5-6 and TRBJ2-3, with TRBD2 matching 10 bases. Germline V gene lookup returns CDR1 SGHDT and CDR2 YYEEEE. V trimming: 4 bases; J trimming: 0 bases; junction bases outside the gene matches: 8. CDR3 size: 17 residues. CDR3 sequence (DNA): TGTGCCAGCAGCCCCCTGACTAGCGGGCCTAGCACAGATACGCAGTATTTT. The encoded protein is CASSPLTSGPSTDTQYF.

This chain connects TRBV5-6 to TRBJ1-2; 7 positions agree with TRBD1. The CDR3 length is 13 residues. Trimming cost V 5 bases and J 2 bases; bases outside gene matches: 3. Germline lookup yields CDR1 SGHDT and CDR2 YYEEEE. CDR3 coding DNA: TGTGCCAGCAGTCAGGGACAGAACTATGGCTACACCTTC. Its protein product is CASSQGQNYGYTF. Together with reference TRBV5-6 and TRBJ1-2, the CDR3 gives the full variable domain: DAGVTQSPTHLIKTRGQQVTLRCSPKSGHDTVSWYQQALGQGPQFIFQYYEEEERQRGNFPDRFSGHQFPNYSSELNVNALLLGDSALYLCASSQGQNYGYTFGSGTRLTVV.

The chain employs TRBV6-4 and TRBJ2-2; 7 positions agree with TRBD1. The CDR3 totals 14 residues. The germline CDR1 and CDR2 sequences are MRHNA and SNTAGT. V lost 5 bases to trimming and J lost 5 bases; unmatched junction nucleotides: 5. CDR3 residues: CASSPTGKTGELFF. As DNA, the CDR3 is TGTGCCAGCAGTCCGACAGGGAAGACCGGGGAGCTGTTTTTT.

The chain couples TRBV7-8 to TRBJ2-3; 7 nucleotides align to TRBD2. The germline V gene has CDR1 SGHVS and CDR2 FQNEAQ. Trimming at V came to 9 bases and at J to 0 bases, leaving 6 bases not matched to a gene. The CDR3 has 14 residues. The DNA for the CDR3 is TGTGCCAGTCTCATGGGGGGGAGCACAGATACGCAGTATTTT. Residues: CASLMGGSTDTQYF.

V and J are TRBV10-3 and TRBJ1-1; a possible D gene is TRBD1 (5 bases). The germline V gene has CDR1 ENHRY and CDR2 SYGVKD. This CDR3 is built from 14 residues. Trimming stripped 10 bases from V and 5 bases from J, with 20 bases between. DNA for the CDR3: TGTGCCACCAAAGAAGTCCGGGGGACGACTGAAGCTTTCTTT. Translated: CATKEVRGTTEAFF.

The CDR3 bases are TGCGCCAGCAGTGAGGAGACAGGGGGTCCCTACGAGCAGTACTTC. Amino acids: CASSEETGGPYEQYF. The chain couples TRBV10-1 to TRBJ2-7, with TRBD1 matching over 9 bases. This CDR3 is built from 15 residues. CDR1 WNHNN and CDR2 SYGVQD come from the germline V gene (reference sequence). J was trimmed by 2 bases and V by 2 bases; bases with no gene match: 4.

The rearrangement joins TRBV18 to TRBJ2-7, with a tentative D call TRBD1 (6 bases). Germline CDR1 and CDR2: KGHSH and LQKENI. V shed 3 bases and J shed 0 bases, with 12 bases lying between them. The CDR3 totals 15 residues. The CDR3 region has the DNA TGTGCCAGCTCACCTGACAGGACAAACTCCTACGAGCAGTACTTC. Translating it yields CASSPDRTNSYEQYF.

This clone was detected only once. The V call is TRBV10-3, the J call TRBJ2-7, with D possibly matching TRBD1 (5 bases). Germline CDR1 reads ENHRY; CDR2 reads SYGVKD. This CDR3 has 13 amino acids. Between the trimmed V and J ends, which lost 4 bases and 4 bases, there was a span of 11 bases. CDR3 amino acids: CAISAQGWYEQYF. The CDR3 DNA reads TGTGCCATCAGTGCGCAGGGTTGGTACGAGCAGTACTTC.

CDR3 residues: CASSVGQFGLGEQYF. The CDR3 DNA reads TGTGCCAGCAGCGTAGGACAGTTCGGGCTGGGCGAGCAGTACTTC. V gene TRBV9 combines with J gene TRBJ2-7; D possibly corresponds to TRBD1 (5 bases). Germline CDR1 and CDR2: SGDLS and YYNGEE. The CDR3 runs to 15 residues. Trimming left V 0 bases short and J 6 bases short, with 16 bases between.

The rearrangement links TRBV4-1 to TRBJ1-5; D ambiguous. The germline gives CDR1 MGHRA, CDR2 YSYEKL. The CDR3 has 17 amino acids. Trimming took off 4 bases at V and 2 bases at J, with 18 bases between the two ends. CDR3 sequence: CASSLKPHVEGNQPQHF. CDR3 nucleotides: TGCGCCAGCAGCCTAAAGCCCCACGTCGAAGGCAATCAGCCCCAGCATTTT.

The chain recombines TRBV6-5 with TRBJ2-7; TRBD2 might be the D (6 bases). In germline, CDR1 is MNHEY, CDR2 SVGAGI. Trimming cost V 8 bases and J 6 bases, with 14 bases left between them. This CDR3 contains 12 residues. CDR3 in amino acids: CASGELAPEQYF. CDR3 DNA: TGTGCCAGCGGCGAACTAGCTCCCGAGCAGTACTTC.

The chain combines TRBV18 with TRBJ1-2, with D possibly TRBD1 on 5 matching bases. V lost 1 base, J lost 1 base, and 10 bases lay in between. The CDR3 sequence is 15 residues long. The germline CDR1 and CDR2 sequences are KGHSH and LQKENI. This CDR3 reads CASSPRDVDNYGYTF. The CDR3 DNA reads TGTGCCAGCTCACCACGGGACGTCGATAACTATGGCTACACCTTC.

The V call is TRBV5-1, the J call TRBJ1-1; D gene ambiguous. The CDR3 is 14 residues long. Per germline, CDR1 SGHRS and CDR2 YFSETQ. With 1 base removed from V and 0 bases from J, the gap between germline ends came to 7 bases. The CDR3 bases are TGCGCCAGCAGCTTGCCAGGATTGAACACTGAAGCTTTCTTT. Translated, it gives CASSLPGLNTEAFF.

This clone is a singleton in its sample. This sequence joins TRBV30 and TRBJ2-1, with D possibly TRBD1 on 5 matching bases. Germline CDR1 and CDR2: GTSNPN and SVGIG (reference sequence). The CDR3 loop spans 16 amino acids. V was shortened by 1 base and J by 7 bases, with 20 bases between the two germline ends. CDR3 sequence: CAWSAKIWGFSNEQFF. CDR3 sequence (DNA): TGTGCCTGGAGTGCCAAAATTTGGGGCTTTAGTAATGAGCAGTTCTTC.

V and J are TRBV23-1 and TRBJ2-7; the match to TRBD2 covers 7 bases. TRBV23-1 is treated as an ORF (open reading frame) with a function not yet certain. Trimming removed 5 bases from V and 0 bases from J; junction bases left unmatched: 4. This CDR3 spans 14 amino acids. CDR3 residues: CASSFSGSSYEQYF. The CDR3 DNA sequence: TGCGCCAGCAGTTTTAGCGGGTCCTCCTACGAGCAGTACTTC.